These 26 T cell receptor beta chains originate from one sample sequenced in a study of shared clonotypes between healthy human individuals. Clones were read by immunoSEQ multiplex PCR, and TCRdb kept only the in-frame ones, dropping some. The sample lists hundreds of thousands of clones, around 75% occurring once. What was sequenced was PBMCs. The receptors stem from a woman in her thirties or forties in good health. Some clones in this sample may be carry-over from other donors' samples.

The genes are TRBV28 and TRBJ2-1; TRBD2 matches 12 bases. The trim removed 3 bases at V and 3 bases at J, leaving 6 bases unmatched. Looked up from germline, CDR1 is MDHEN and CDR2 is SYDVKM. CDR3 length: 17 residues. The CDR3 protein is CASSFWGLAGVYNEQFF. The CDR3, as DNA: TGTGCCAGCAGTTTCTGGGGACTAGCGGGCGTCTACAATGAGCAGTTCTTC.

The chain recombines TRBV18 with TRBJ2-6; no definite D call. Per the germline V gene, CDR1 is KGHSH and CDR2 is LQKENI. V was pared by 0 bases and J by 2 bases, with 2 bases between. The CDR3 spans 14 residues. CDR3 residues: CASSPPTGANVLTF. DNA of the CDR3: TGTGCCAGCTCACCACCCACTGGGGCCAACGTCCTGACTTTC.

This clone was counted once. This chain joins TRBV11-2 and TRBJ2-2; a weak D match, TRBD1 (5 bases). The germline V and J ends were trimmed by 3 bases and 3 bases, with 11 bases remaining between them. This CDR3 has 15 amino acids. CDR1 and CDR2 from the germline V gene are SGHAT and FQNNGV. The CDR3 nucleotides read TGTGCCAGCAGCTTCACAGGAGCCTACACCGGGGAGCTGTTTTTT. Protein: CASSFTGAYTGELFF. Full variable domain (missing parts from reference TRBV11-2 and TRBJ2-2): EAGVAQSPRYKIIEKRQSVAFWCNPISGHATLYWYQQILGQGPKLLIQFQNNGVVDDSQLPKDRFSAERLKGVDSTLKIQPAKLEDSAVYLCASSFTGAYTGELFFGEGSRLTVL.

The rearrangement uses TRBV5-4 and TRBJ2-5, with a weak D call TRBD2 (6 bases). From germline, CDR1 is SGHNT and CDR2 YYREEE (reference sequence). The CDR3 covers 16 residues. The ends were cut back, 4 bases at V and 2 bases at J, with 18 bases in the middle. CDR3 nucleotides: TGTGCCAGCAGCAGGTCCCTCGGACTATCACAAGAGACCCAGTACTTC. This encodes CASSRSLGLSQETQYF.

This clone appeared a few times. V and J are TRBV7-8 and TRBJ1-1; D gene uncertain. V lost 0 bases to trimming and J lost 5 bases, with 10 bases between them. This CDR3 is built from 14 residues. The V gene's germline CDR1 is SGHVS and CDR2 FQNEAQ. CDR3 loop: CASSLAGRRTEAFF. For the CDR3, the DNA is TGTGCCAGCAGCTTAGCGGGTAGAAGGACTGAAGCTTTCTTT.

V is TRBV28 and J is TRBJ2-7; D is perhaps TRBD2 (6 bases). The germline V gene has CDR1 MDHEN and CDR2 SYDVKM. V lost 5 bases, J lost 7 bases, and 15 bases lay in between. The length of the CDR3 is 13 residues. CDR3 DNA: TGTGCCAGCAGTCCCCGGGGGACTGGGGAGCAGTACTTC. It specifies CASSPRGTGEQYF.

Of note for this clone: The sample carries other DNA sequences with the same CDR3. V and J are TRBV6-5 and TRBJ2-1; no clear D gene. V was clipped by 6 bases and J by 7 bases, with 7 bases between them. CDR1 and CDR2 from the germline V gene are MNHEY and SVGAGI. This CDR3 contains 11 residues. In DNA form, the CDR3 reads TGTGCCAGCAGGGTCGGAAATGAGCAGTTCTTC. Its protein is CASRVGNEQFF.

CDR3 DNA: TGTGCCAGCTCACCTACCGGACTAGCGGGAGAGTTGAGGAACGAGCAGTACTTC. This encodes CASSPTGLAGELRNEQYF. The chain combines TRBV18 with TRBJ2-7; 13 bases are shared with TRBD2. This CDR3 is built from 18 residues. V dropped 3 bases and J dropped 5; count of bases not matched to a gene: 13. The V gene's germline CDR1 is KGHSH and CDR2 LQKENI.

CDR3: CASSEAEGANTEAFF. DNA for the CDR3: TGTGCCAGCAGTGAAGCGGAAGGGGCGAACACTGAAGCTTTCTTT. The chain combines TRBV2 with TRBJ1-1, with D perhaps TRBD1 (5 bases). Germline V gene data show CDR1 as SNHLY and CDR2 as FYNNEI. The CDR3 length is 15 residues. V lost 0 bases and J lost 1, with 9 bases in between.

The chain uses TRBV28 and TRBJ1-5; 7 nucleotides line up with TRBD1. The V segment lost 7 bases and the J segment 5 bases; nucleotides outside the gene matches: 8. The CDR3 is 14 amino acids. Germline V gives CDR1 MDHEN, CDR2 SYDVKM. The CDR3 spells CASTLTGRYQPQHF. The CDR3 nucleotides read TGTGCCAGCACTTTGACAGGGCGTTATCAGCCCCAGCATTTT. The entire variable domain, with the rest obtained from reference TRBV28 and TRBJ1-5, is as follows: DVKVTQSSRYLVKRTGEKVFLECVQDMDHENMFWYRQDPGLGLRLIYFSYDVKMKEKGDIPEGYSVSREKKERFSLILESASTNQTSMYLCASTLTGRYQPQHFGDGTRLSIL.

This clone was seen a single time. The chain is built from TRBV11-3 and TRBJ2-1; TRBD1 matches 8 bases. CDR3 length: 15 residues. CDR1 is SGHNT, CDR2 YENEEA, per germline. V shed 5 bases and J 2 bases; nucleotides not matched to a gene: 5. The CDR3 here is CASSAGQGTYNEQFF. As DNA, the CDR3 is TGTGCCAGCAGCGCCGGACAGGGTACCTACAATGAGCAGTTCTTC.

In regard to this clone: Other DNA sequences from this sample encode an identical CDR3 as well. J is TRBJ1-2 and V is TRBV28; unclear D gene. From germline, CDR1 is MDHEN and CDR2 SYDVKM. Trimming pared 3 bases from V and 4 bases from J, leaving 6 bases between. The CDR3 has 12 amino acids. In DNA, the CDR3 is TGTGCCAGCAGTTTGTCAGCCTATGGCTACACCTTC. It codes for CASSLSAYGYTF.

This clone was seen a few times. The chain combines TRBV19 with TRBJ2-6; D may correspond to TRBD1 or TRBD2 (5 bases each). V was cut by 5 bases and J by 4 bases, with 12 bases left in between. The CDR3 has 15 amino acids. Germline V gene lookup returns CDR1 LNHDA and CDR2 SQIVND (reference sequence). As DNA, the CDR3 is TGTGCCAGTAGTCCACCAGGGACGGGGGCCAACGTCCTGACTTTC. This sequence encodes CASSPPGTGANVLTF.

About this clone itself: The likely explanation is a read error, given a far larger clone one base away. Other DNA sequences in the sample encode the same CDR3. The chain has TRBV20-1 and TRBJ2-1; D gene uncertain. Germline lookup yields CDR1 DFQATT and CDR2 SNEGSKA (reference sequence). The ends were cut back, 4 bases at V and 4 bases at J, with 2 bases in the middle. The CDR3 length is 10 residues. The CDR3 DNA is TGCAGTGCTATTTACAATGAGCAGTTCTTC. Translation: CSAIYNEQFF.

The gene calls are TRBV28 and TRBJ1-4; 12 positions agree with TRBD1. The junction had 9 bases not matched to a gene; V was cut back by 4 bases and J by 3 bases. The germline gives CDR1 MDHEN, CDR2 SYDVKM. This CDR3 is 18 amino acids long. This CDR3 reads CASSSGTGGFTANEKLFF. The DNA of the CDR3 is TGTGCCAGCAGTTCAGGGACAGGGGGCTTTACGGCTAATGAAAAACTGTTTTTT.

The rearrangement links TRBV5-5 to TRBJ1-2; D is ambiguous. CDR1 is SGHKS, CDR2 YYEKEE, per germline (reference sequence). The CDR3 totals 15 residues. V was trimmed by 7 bases and J by 5 bases, leaving 21 bases between them. The CDR3 reads CASVEMDGLGYGYTF. CDR3 sequence (DNA): TGTGCCAGCGTGGAAATGGACGGTCTGGGATATGGCTACACCTTC.

This clone was seen only a few times. The chain has TRBV30 and TRBJ1-5, with a weak D call TRBD1 (5 bases). V lost 0 bases and J 8 bases, leaving 11 bases between the germline ends. Per germline, CDR1 GTSNPN and CDR2 SVGIG (reference sequence). The CDR3 runs to 13 residues. The CDR3: CAWSVRMGEPQHF. Here the CDR3 DNA reads TGTGCCTGGAGTGTACGTATGGGGGAGCCCCAGCATTTT.

The rearrangement joins TRBV10-3 to TRBJ1-2; maybe TRBD1 (5 bases). The germline V gene encodes CDR1 ENHRY and CDR2 SYGVKD. The length of the CDR3 is 13 residues. Trimming took 5 bases from V and 5 from J, leaving 12 bases between them. DNA of the CDR3: TGTGCCATCAGTTCGACGGGGGAGTATGGCTACACCTTC. This codes for CAISSTGEYGYTF.

This clone has only a few counts. This chain connects TRBV19 to TRBJ1-1; D is undetermined. CDR1 is LNHDA, CDR2 SQIVND, per germline (reference sequence). Trimming left V 5 bases short and J 2 bases short, with 9 bases between. The CDR3 sequence is 13 residues long. The CDR3 DNA follows: TGTGCCAGTAGTGATCAGATAAACACTGAAGCTTTCTTT. Its translation: CASSDQINTEAFF. The whole variable domain, filled in from reference TRBV19 and TRBJ1-1, reads DGGITQSPKYLFRKEGQNVTLSCEQNLNHDAMYWYRQDPGQGLRLIYYSQIVNDFQKGDIAEGYSVSREKKESFPLTVTSAQKNPTAFYLCASSDQINTEAFFGQGTRLTVV.

This clone is a singleton in its sample. This sequence joins TRBV5-1 and TRBJ1-4; D possibly corresponds to TRBD1 (6 bases). CDR3 length equals 14 residues. V lost 4 bases to trimming and J lost 2 bases, with 9 bases between them. Germline V gene data show CDR1 as SGHRS and CDR2 as YFSETQ. CDR3 amino acids: CASSRDTTNEKLFF. For the CDR3, the DNA is TGCGCCAGCAGCCGGGACACTACTAATGAAAAACTGTTTTTT. The full variable domain, in which reference TRBV5-1 and TRBJ1-4 provide the parts outside the CDR3, is KAGVTQTPRYLIKTRGQQVTLSCSPISGHRSVSWYQQTPGQGLQFLFEYFSETQRNKGNFPGRFSGRQFSNSRSEMNVSTLELGDSALYLCASSRDTTNEKLFFGSGTQLSVL.

This rearrangement joins TRBV28 to TRBJ1-1; D is uncertain. The CDR3 totals 11 residues. Germline V CDR1 and CDR2: MDHEN, SYDVKM. V lost 11 bases to trimming and J lost 1 base, with 8 bases between them. The CDR3 DNA reads TGTGCCGCGGTGGAGAACACTGAAGCTTTCTTT. Its translation is CAAVENTEAFF.

The V and J genes are TRBV13 and TRBJ2-3; D may be TRBD2 (6 bases). The CDR3 contains 17 residues. Trimming stripped 5 bases from V and 0 bases from J, with 18 bases between. The V gene's germline CDR1 is PRHDT and CDR2 FYEKMQ (reference sequence). In DNA form, the CDR3 reads TGTGCCAGCAGCCCGGGAGCGGAGTACCTTAGCACAGATACGCAGTATTTT. It encodes CASSPGAEYLSTDTQYF.

This chain connects TRBV11-2 to TRBJ2-1; 14 bases are shared with TRBD2. Trimming cost V 4 bases and J 6 bases; bases outside gene matches: 2. Germline CDR1 is SGHAT and CDR2 is FQNNGV. CDR3 size: 15 residues. CDR3 residues: CASSSTSGRVNEQFF. DNA of the CDR3: TGTGCCAGCAGCTCGACTAGCGGGAGGGTCAATGAGCAGTTCTTC. Supplemented by reference TRBV11-2 and TRBJ2-1, the full variable domain reads EAGVAQSPRYKIIEKRQSVAFWCNPISGHATLYWYQQILGQGPKLLIQFQNNGVVDDSQLPKDRFSAERLKGVDSTLKIQPAKLEDSAVYLCASSSTSGRVNEQFFGPGTRLTVL.

The genes are TRBV4-2 and TRBJ2-2; 7 bases agree with TRBD2. Per the germline V gene, CDR1 is LGHNA and CDR2 is YNFKEQ. V lost 0 bases to trimming and J lost 2 bases; unmatched junction nucleotides: 6. This CDR3 comprises 17 residues. The CDR3 DNA reads as TGTGCCAGCAGCCAAGATTCGGCTAGCGGAAACACCGGGGAGCTGTTTTTT. Its protein product is CASSQDSASGNTGELFF.

The J gene is TRBJ1-5, the V gene TRBV4-3, with D hard to call. The CDR3 contains 14 residues. The V gene's germline CDR1 is LGHNA and CDR2 YSLEER. V was clipped by 0 bases and J by 9 bases, with 12 bases between them. The CDR3 bases are TGCGCCAGCAGCCAAGATGTCGGTATAGGGCCCCAGCATTTT. Translated: CASSQDVGIGPQHF.

This chain connects TRBV28 to TRBJ2-1, with D possibly TRBD1 on 6 matching bases. The ends were cut back, 5 bases at V and 4 bases at J, with 9 bases in the middle. This CDR3 contains 13 residues. The germline CDR1 and CDR2 sequences are MDHEN and SYDVKM. CDR3 coding DNA: TGTGCCAGCAGTCTGACAGGTTACAATGAGCAGTTCTTC. As protein: CASSLTGYNEQFF. Full variable domain (rest looked up from reference TRBV28 and TRBJ2-1): DVKVTQSSRYLVKRTGEKVFLECVQDMDHENMFWYRQDPGLGLRLIYFSYDVKMKEKGDIPEGYSVSREKKERFSLILESASTNQTSMYLCASSLTGYNEQFFGPGTRLTVL.